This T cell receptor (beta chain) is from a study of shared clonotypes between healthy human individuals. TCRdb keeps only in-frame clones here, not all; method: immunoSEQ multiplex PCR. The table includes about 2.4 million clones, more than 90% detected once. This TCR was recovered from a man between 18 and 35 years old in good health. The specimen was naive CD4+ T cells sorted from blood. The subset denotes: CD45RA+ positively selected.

CDR3 protein: CASSPPARDDIQYF. In DNA form, the CDR3 reads TGTGCCAGCTCACCACCGGCCAGGGATGACATTCAGTACTTC. This sequence joins TRBV18 and TRBJ2-4, with a possible D match to TRBD1 (5 bases). Trimming took 0 bases from V and 8 from J, leaving 11 bases between them. Germline assignment: CDR1 KGHSH and CDR2 LQKENI. The CDR3 consists of 14 residues.